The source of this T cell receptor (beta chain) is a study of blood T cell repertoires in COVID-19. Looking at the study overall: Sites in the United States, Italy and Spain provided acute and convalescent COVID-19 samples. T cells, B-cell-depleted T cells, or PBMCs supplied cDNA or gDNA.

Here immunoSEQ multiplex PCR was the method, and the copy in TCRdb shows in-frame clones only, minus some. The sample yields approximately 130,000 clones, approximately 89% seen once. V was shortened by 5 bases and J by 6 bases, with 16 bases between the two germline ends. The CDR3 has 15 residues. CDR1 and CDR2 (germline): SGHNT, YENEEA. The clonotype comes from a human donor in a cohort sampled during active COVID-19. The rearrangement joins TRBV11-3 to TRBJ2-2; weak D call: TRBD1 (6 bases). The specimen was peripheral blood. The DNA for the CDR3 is TGTGCCAGCAGCCTAAAACAGGGTTGGTCCGGGGAGCTGTTTTTT. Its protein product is CASSLKQGWSGELFF.